This T cell receptor (beta chain) stems from a study of CD8 T cells in Susac syndrome. Multiple sclerosis controls were treatment-naive patients with stable or active relapsing-remitting disease. FACS enriched CD8+ TEMRA cells, while bulk CD8+ and CD4+ were negatively isolated. It was with random hexamers that roughly 0.5 to 1 ug RNA was reverse transcribed. From the immunoSEQ multiplex PCR reads, TCRdb called clonotypes with MiXCR, one entry per CDR3 protein. The table records around 200,000 distinct CDR3 sequences, about 94% of them present only once. Germline CDR1 reads LNHNV; CDR2 reads YYDKDF (reference sequence). V was clipped by 1 base and J by 7 bases, with 8 bases between them. The CDR3 totals 13 residues.

This clonotype was sampled from a human donor with multiple sclerosis. Sequenced: CD8+ T cells from PBMCs. V and J are TRBV15 and TRBJ1-5; no clear D gene. This CDR3 is CATSRVLGQPQHF. The CDR3 bases are TGTGCCACCAGCAGAGTCCTTGGACAGCCCCAGCATTTT.